These 8 T cell receptor beta chains were sequenced from one sample in a study of blood T cell repertoires in COVID-19 (dated by TCRdb to the early 2020s). The library was prepared using the immunoSEQ multiplex PCR assay. TCRdb mirrors the immuneACCESS table, restricted to in-frame sequences. Some clones are absent from its copies; in checked studies, under half trace to an unresolved V gene, and the reason for the others is unknown. The sample table records hundreds of thousands of clones; over 70% of these occur just once. The ten biggest clones cover around 8% of the sample. Sequenced material: peripheral blood. The receptor source for this set is an elderly woman with acute or convalescent COVID-19.

V usage is TRBV12-3 or TRBV12-4 and J usage is TRBJ2-5; no reliable D call. The CDR3 covers 11 residues. Deletions cut 8 bases from V and 2 bases from J, with 6 bases between. CDR3 coding DNA: TGTGCCAGCCTTTCGCAAGAGACCCAGTACTTC. Translation: CASLSQETQYF.

This rearrangement joins TRBV11-2 to TRBJ2-7; 9 bases match TRBD2. CDR3 length: 15 amino acids. Germline V gene lookup returns CDR1 SGHAT and CDR2 FQNNGV. V lost 5 bases and J lost 7; bases outside the gene matches: 12. As DNA, the CDR3 is TGTGCCAGCAGCGCTGAACCGGGACTAGCTCGTGAGCAGTACTTC. Amino acids: CASSAEPGLAREQYF.

V usage is TRBV10-1 and J usage is TRBJ1-6; perhaps TRBD1 as D (5 bases). Germline-derived CDR1 and CDR2 are WNHNN and SYGVQD (reference sequence). CDR3 size: 13 residues. V was shortened by 7 bases and J by 7 bases, with 11 bases between the two germline ends. DNA of the CDR3: TGCGCCAGCATCGTGGAGGGGAATTCACCCCTCCACTTT. This translates into CASIVEGNSPLHF.

In DNA form, the CDR3 reads TGTGCCAGCAGTTTCGGGACATTGAACGAGCAGTACTTC. Protein sequence: CASSFGTLNEQYF. The chain recombines TRBV28 with TRBJ2-7; D is possibly TRBD1 (6 bases). The CDR3 extends over 13 amino acids. V was clipped by 3 bases and J by 5 bases, with 11 bases between them. In germline, CDR1 is MDHEN, CDR2 SYDVKM.

The V and J genes are TRBV24-1 and TRBJ2-7; 8 nucleotides line up with TRBD1. This CDR3 is 16 amino acids long. The V gene's germline CDR1 is KGHDR and CDR2 SFDVKD. V shed 3 bases, J shed 5 bases, and the junction held 11 bases outside the gene matches. The CDR3 DNA reads TGTGCCACCAGTGATCCCGGACAGGGCGGGATCGACGAGCAGTACTTC. Translated: CATSDPGQGGIDEQYF.

The J gene is TRBJ2-6, the V gene TRBV20-1, with unresolved D. This CDR3 region has 18 residues. Deletions cut 3 bases from V and 0 bases from J, with 18 bases between. CDR1 and CDR2 (germline): DFQATT, SNEGSKA (reference sequence). The CDR3 reads CSASRGVSSNSGANVLTF. In nucleotides, the CDR3 is TGCAGTGCTAGTAGAGGTGTCAGCTCGAACTCTGGGGCCAACGTCCTGACTTTC.

The rearrangement uses TRBV3-1 (or the pseudogene TRBV3-2) and TRBJ1-1; possibly TRBD1 for D (5 bases). V dropped 2 bases and J dropped 9 bases, with 13 bases sitting between them. Germline CDR1 is LGHDT and CDR2 is YNNKEL (reference sequence). The CDR3 length is 13 residues. DNA of the CDR3: TGTGCCAGCAGCCAATCGGGGGTACTACAAGCTTTCTTT. Its protein is CASSQSGVLQAFF.

Many counts were recorded for this clone. The rearrangement uses TRBV28 and TRBJ2-7; 9 bases map to TRBD1. CDR3 length: 16 residues. Germline CDR1 is MDHEN and CDR2 is SYDVKM. After removal of 3 bases from V and 3 bases from J, the junction contained 9 bases not matched to a gene. DNA of the CDR3: TGTGCCAGCAGTTTCCGAGACAGGGGGGAGTTCTACGAGCAGTACTTC. This gives the protein CASSFRDRGEFYEQYF.